This T cell receptor (beta chain) comes out of a study of T cell responses to AZD1222 COVID-19 vaccine. For the study at large: Samples with a second dose at about 4 or about 12 weeks were pooled together.

Comment on this clone: Its antigen is unknown.

Here immunoSEQ multiplex PCR was the method, and the copy in TCRdb shows in-frame clones only, minus some. The repertoire includes around 99,000 clones, more than 80% of them detected once, and roughly 13% sits in the top ten. The V gene end was trimmed by 6 bases and the J gene end by 4 bases; junction bases not matched to a gene: 16. CDR3 length equals 17 residues. The V gene's germline CDR1 is LGHNT and CDR2 FRNRAP. Study findings and constraints: Recipients of two AZD1222 doses showed rising Spike-specific TCR breadth and depth. Donors, mostly white British, included more females; clonal diversity was possibly underestimated.

Specimen: peripheral blood, collected on day 0 of AZD1222 vaccination. The receptor comes from an adult in good health. The chain couples TRBV12-5 to TRBJ1-1, with 8 bases fitting TRBD1. CDR3 nucleotide sequence: TGTGCTAGTGGCTCCGGGACAGGCGGCATCAAGGTCACTGAAGCTTTCTTT. This codes for CASGSGTGGIKVTEAFF.